Below, 26 T cell receptor beta chains from the same sample are listed, as sequenced in a study of cytomegalovirus exposure and HLA in healthy donors. Using immunoSEQ multiplex PCR, the repertoire was profiled, and TCRdb retains in-frame clones only, with some absent. The profile shows 150,000 or so clones, 84% of them singletons. The specimen sequenced was PBMCs. Source of these receptors: a man younger than 45 in good health and CMV-seropositive.

The chain carries TRBV27 and TRBJ1-5; perhaps TRBD1 as D (5 bases). Per the germline V gene, CDR1 is MNHEY and CDR2 is SMNVEV (reference sequence). Trimming took 1 base from V and 1 from J, leaving 8 bases between them. CDR3 size: 15 residues. The DNA of the CDR3 is TGTGCCAGCAGTTTATGGTCAGGGAGCAATCAGCCCCAGCATTTT. Translation gives CASSLWSGSNQPQHF.

The chain couples TRBV21-1 to TRBJ2-7; no DNA check was done on the table's D call, TRBD1. TRBV21-1 is classified as a pseudogene. CDR3 size: 15 residues. CDR3 nucleotides: TGTGCCAGCAGCAAAGGACGACAGGCTCACCACGAGCAGTACTTC. Translated, it gives CASSKGRQAHHEQYF.

The chain carries TRBV4-1 and TRBJ2-7; no clear D gene. The CDR3 runs 13 residues. Germline V lookup: CDR1 MGHRA, CDR2 YSYEKL. The V end lost 1 base, the J end lost 2 bases, and 6 bases lay between the germline ends. Written as DNA, the CDR3 is TGCGCCAGCAGCCAAGCTTATGCCTACGAGCAGTACTTC. It encodes CASSQAYAYEQYF.

This chain uses TRBV4-1 with TRBJ2-5, with D perhaps TRBD1 (5 bases). The CDR3 runs 16 residues. Germline V lookup: CDR1 MGHRA, CDR2 YSYEKL. Trimming removed 0 bases at V and 5 bases at J, with 16 bases between. The CDR3 sequence: CASSQDPSRGAETQYF. CDR3 nucleotides: TGCGCCAGCAGCCAAGACCCTTCAAGGGGCGCCGAGACCCAGTACTTC.

The V call is TRBV5-4, the J call TRBJ1-2; D might be TRBD1 (5 bases). The CDR3 loop spans 14 amino acids. V lost 2 bases and J lost 6, with 14 bases in between. Germline assignment: CDR1 SGHNT and CDR2 YYREEE (reference sequence). The CDR3 reads CASSFGGREDGYTF. DNA of the CDR3: TGTGCCAGCAGCTTCGGGGGACGGGAAGATGGCTACACCTTC.

This chain uses TRBV30 with TRBJ2-6; D remains unclear. The germline V gene has CDR1 GTSNPN and CDR2 SVGIG (reference sequence). V lost 2 bases to trimming and J lost 2 bases, with 4 bases between them. CDR3 length equals 13 residues. The CDR3 DNA follows: TGTGCCTGGAGTCCAACTGGGGCCAACGTCCTGACTTTC. This codes for CAWSPTGANVLTF. The whole variable domain, remainder taken from reference TRBV30 and TRBJ2-6, is SQTIHQWPATLVQPVGSPLSLECTVEGTSNPNLYWYRQAAGRGLQLLFYSVGIGQISSEVPQNLSASRPQDRQFILSSKKLLLSDSGFYLCAWSPTGANVLTFGAGSRLTVL.

The chain combines TRBV28 with TRBJ2-5; 7 bases map to TRBD1. Germline CDR1 is MDHEN and CDR2 is SYDVKM. The CDR3 has 16 residues. Unmatched junction bases numbered 8, after V lost 0 bases and J lost 4 bases. The CDR3, as DNA: TGTGCCAGCAGTTTATGGGAGACAGGGCAAATAGAGACCCAGTACTTC. Protein: CASSLWETGQIETQYF.

The V call is TRBV2, the J call TRBJ1-2; D unclear. The V gene's germline CDR1 is SNHLY and CDR2 FYNNEI. The V end was cut by 4 bases, the J end by 2 bases, with 17 bases between. CDR3 size: 16 residues. CDR3 DNA sequence: TGTGCCAGCAGTGGGTTTGGCGGTGGCGTAAACTATGGCTACACCTTC. Its translation is CASSGFGGGVNYGYTF.

This clone was counted only a few times. The chain is built from TRBV28 and TRBJ2-2; no clear D gene. Germline V gene sequence: CDR1 MDHEN, CDR2 SYDVKM. This CDR3 is 13 amino acids long. V was cut by 5 bases and J by 3 bases, with 7 bases left in between. DNA of the CDR3: TGTGCCAGCAGTCCACAAGACACCGGGGAGCTGTTTTTT. This codes for CASSPQDTGELFF.

V is TRBV30 and J is TRBJ1-3; the D gene is possibly TRBD1 (5 bases). CDR1 is GTSNPN, CDR2 SVGIG, per germline (reference sequence). The germline V and J ends were trimmed by 2 bases and 4 bases, with 9 bases remaining between them. The CDR3 is made up of 13 amino acids. CDR3 sequence reads: CAWSPGLGNTIYF. The CDR3 DNA reads TGTGCCTGGAGTCCAGGGTTAGGAAACACCATATATTTT.

J is TRBJ2-1 and V is TRBV11-2, with D perhaps TRBD1 (6 bases). Trimming stripped 2 bases from V and 3 bases from J, with 14 bases between. Germline V gene sequence: CDR1 SGHAT, CDR2 FQNNGV. This CDR3 region has 16 residues. The CDR3, as DNA: TGTGCCAGCAGCTTACCTCTGGGGGCTGGCTACAATGAGCAGTTCTTC. It yields the protein CASSLPLGAGYNEQFF.

The chain links TRBV7-9 to TRBJ2-7; TRBD2 agrees at 16 bases. With 4 bases clipped from V and 2 bases from J, the junction kept 2 bases outside the gene matches. This CDR3 has 16 residues. Germline V gene lookup returns CDR1 SEHNR and CDR2 FQNEAQ (reference sequence). The CDR3 here is CASSSGTSGRAYEQYF. For the CDR3, the DNA is TGTGCCAGCAGCTCCGGGACTAGCGGGAGGGCCTACGAGCAGTACTTC. The full variable domain, rest sourced from reference TRBV7-9 and TRBJ2-7, is DTGVSQNPRHKITKRGQNVTFRCDPISEHNRLYWYRQTLGQGPEFLTYFQNEAQLEKSRLLSDRFSAERPKGSFSTLEIQRTEQGDSAMYLCASSSGTSGRAYEQYFGPGTRLTVT.

This clone showed up just once. The V gene is TRBV5-1, the J gene TRBJ2-7; 8 nucleotides match TRBD2. This CDR3 is 14 amino acids long. V trimming: 5 bases; J trimming: 3 bases; junction bases outside the gene matches: 7. Per the germline V gene, CDR1 is SGHRS and CDR2 is YFSETQ. The CDR3, as DNA: TGCGCCAGCAGTACCCCGGGGGGGGGCTACGAGCAGTACTTC. Its protein is CASSTPGGGYEQYF.

The chain carries TRBV9 and TRBJ2-3, with TRBD2 matching over 9 bases. Germline trimming cut 2 bases from V and 2 bases from J; bases unmatched to any gene: 6. This CDR3 has 16 residues. Germline values: CDR1 SGDLS, CDR2 YYNGEE. The CDR3 DNA is TGTGCCAGCAGCGTTTTATCTAGCGGGGTCACAGATACGCAGTATTTT. Its translation: CASSVLSSGVTDTQYF.

This sequence joins TRBV4-1 and TRBJ2-7; perhaps TRBD2 as D (6 bases). Germline CDR1 and CDR2: MGHRA and YSYEKL. The CDR3 contains 15 residues. Deletions cut 0 bases from V and 5 bases from J, with 14 bases between. The CDR3, as DNA: TGCGCCAGCAGCCAAGATCCGGGGTGGGGGGACGAGCAGTACTTC. Encoded protein: CASSQDPGWGDEQYF.

The table lists this clone with a few counts. The CDR3 DNA reads TGTGCCAGCAGTGACTCGAAAGAGAGCGGGGGTATGCATGAGCAGTTCTTC. Translated: CASSDSKESGGMHEQFF. This chain connects TRBV6-4 to TRBJ2-1, with 8 bases fitting TRBD2. The CDR3 length is 17 residues. Germline trimming cut 0 bases from V and 8 bases from J; bases unmatched to any gene: 12. From germline, CDR1 is MRHNA and CDR2 SNTAGT.

The chain recombines TRBV30 with TRBJ1-2; unclear D gene. The CDR3 sequence is 14 residues long. Germline CDR1 is GTSNPN and CDR2 is SVGIG (reference sequence). V lost 0 bases, J lost 3 bases, and 11 bases lay in between. The CDR3 sequence is CAWSVTVKYYGYTF. CDR3 sequence (DNA): TGTGCCTGGAGTGTAACAGTCAAGTACTATGGCTACACCTTC.

The chain links TRBV9 to TRBJ2-5; possibly TRBD1 for D (5 bases). The CDR3 covers 13 residues. CDR1 is SGDLS, CDR2 YYNGEE, per germline. V gave up 0 bases and J gave up 4 bases, with 7 bases separating them. The CDR3 DNA reads TGTGCCAGCAGCGTAGACCAGGGAGAGACCCAGTACTTC. Translated, it gives CASSVDQGETQYF.

This chain connects TRBV28 to TRBJ1-4, with D possibly matching TRBD1 (6 bases). The CDR3 has 14 residues. The V end lost 6 bases, the J end lost 6 bases, and 14 bases lay between the germline ends. Per the germline V gene, CDR1 is MDHEN and CDR2 is SYDVKM. The CDR3 DNA sequence: TGTGCCAGCAGCTTAGGGGGGAGAGATGAAAAACTGTTTTTT. Its translation: CASSLGGRDEKLFF.

The V call is TRBV5-1, the J call TRBJ2-4; the match to TRBD2 covers 8 bases. The V segment lost 3 bases and the J segment 5 bases; nucleotides outside the gene matches: 10. This CDR3 contains 16 residues. In germline, CDR1 is SGHRS, CDR2 YFSETQ. CDR3 nucleotides: TGCGCCAGCAGCTCGGGGCCGGGACTAGGTCAAAACATTCAGTACTTC. Amino acids: CASSSGPGLGQNIQYF.

The rearrangement links TRBV4-3 to TRBJ1-2, with 8 bases lining up with TRBD1. The junction had 1 base not matched to a gene; V was cut back by 1 base and J by 6 bases. Germline V gives CDR1 LGHNA, CDR2 YSLEER. The CDR3 covers 13 residues. The CDR3 here is CASSQARGHGYTF. CDR3 nucleotide sequence: TGCGCCAGCAGCCAAGCCAGGGGGCATGGCTACACCTTC.

The V and J genes are TRBV6-4 and TRBJ1-5; D perhaps matches TRBD1 (5 bases). V was pared by 6 bases and J by 5 bases, with 11 bases between. Germline CDR1 is MRHNA and CDR2 is SNTAGT. This CDR3 has 13 amino acids. The DNA of the CDR3 is TGTGCCAGCAGCGCCAGGGAAGATCAGCCCCAGCATTTT. Amino acid sequence: CASSAREDQPQHF.

This rearrangement joins TRBV6-5 to TRBJ2-7; the D is unclear. Germline V gene sequence: CDR1 MNHEY, CDR2 SVGAGI. The CDR3 length is 14 residues. V was clipped by 2 bases and J by 3 bases, with 11 bases between them. CDR3 in DNA: TGTGCCAGCAGTTACGGCCAGGATGGCTACGAGCAGTACTTC. This encodes CASSYGQDGYEQYF.

This sequence joins TRBV27 and TRBJ1-5; 8 positions match TRBD1. The CDR3 is made up of 15 amino acids. The junction had 6 bases not matched to a gene; V was cut back by 6 bases and J by 2 bases. Germline V gene sequence: CDR1 MNHEY, CDR2 SMNVEV (reference sequence). In DNA, the CDR3 is TGTGCCAGCAGCCCCAGGGGGCACGGCAATCAGCCCCAGCATTTT. This gives the protein CASSPRGHGNQPQHF.

This chain links TRBV6-1 with TRBJ2-2; 9 bases fit TRBD1. V gave up 4 bases and J gave up 4 bases; unmatched junction bases: 4. This CDR3 spans 15 amino acids. Germline CDR1 MNHNS, CDR2 SASEGT. CDR3 bases: TGTGCCAGCAGTGTGACAGGGGGGGTCACCGGGGAGCTGTTTTTT. This encodes CASSVTGGVTGELFF.

The chain links TRBV7-2 to TRBJ1-1; 8 positions match TRBD1. The CDR3 runs 17 residues. CDR1 SGHTA and CDR2 FQGNSA come from the germline V gene. V shed 7 bases, J shed 0 bases, and the junction held 13 bases outside the gene matches. CDR3 residues: CASTPKRQGAVNTEAFF. The CDR3 DNA reads TGTGCCAGCACCCCAAAAAGGCAGGGGGCGGTGAACACTGAAGCTTTCTTT.